This T cell receptor beta chain was sequenced in a study of blood T cell repertoires in COVID-19. Whole-study context: PBMCs, B-cell-depleted T cells, or T cells provided the cDNA or gDNA that made up the material.

Clinical history as reported by participants underpinned cohort assignment. Recovery meant two consecutive negative NP/OP PCR tests, professional clearance, or resolved symptoms. Clones were sequenced by immunoSEQ multiplex PCR, and TCRdb holds only the in-frame ones, with some missing. Counted here are 200,000 or so clones, about 87% occurring once; the ten biggest clones make up just over 2.5%. The CDR3 covers 14 residues. Looked up from germline, CDR1 is LGHNA and CDR2 is YSLEER. The trim removed 4 bases at V and 8 bases at J, leaving 7 bases unmatched. The clonotype was recovered from a woman aged 25 to 39 who had recovered from COVID-19. The chain links TRBV4-3 to TRBJ2-1, with 8 bases that match TRBD1. Source material: PBMCs or T cells enriched from blood (not recorded which). CDR3 in amino acids: CASSLQWTGHEQFF. The CDR3 DNA follows: TGCGCCAGCAGCCTCCAATGGACAGGGCATGAGCAGTTCTTC.